The present T cell receptor (beta chain) was sequenced within a study of human T cells and chemical hapten exposure. Across the study: Per-sample TCR yield variation was attributed mainly to small pooled library volume differences. General study points: After DPC sensitization, TCRs above 1 in 1000 frequency showed no change.

A word on this clonotype: Its antigen is unidentified.

Trimming pared 7 bases from V and 1 base from J, leaving 15 bases between. Germline CDR1 SGHTA, CDR2 FQGTGA. The CDR3 covers 15 residues. Blood, whole and unfractionated, served as the source for total RNA extraction. The study used a library that attached unique molecular identifiers to individual cDNA molecules. As handled by the study authors: The median was approximately 89,000 TCRs per sample, ranging 23,224 to 690,600. Via MiXCR, TCRdb re-called the 5' RACE reads, giving one row per CDR3 protein. The V and J calls were not made by the authors but by TCRdb's processing. The table records 110,000 or so distinct CDR3 sequences, around a fifth of them present only once.

This chain joins TRBV7-3 and TRBJ2-3; D may be TRBD2 (5 bases). The source is a human donor in good health. CDR3 sequence: CASTANGLGTDTQYF. CDR3 nucleotide sequence: TGTGCCAGCACCGCGAACGGACTTGGCACAGATACGCAGTATTTT.